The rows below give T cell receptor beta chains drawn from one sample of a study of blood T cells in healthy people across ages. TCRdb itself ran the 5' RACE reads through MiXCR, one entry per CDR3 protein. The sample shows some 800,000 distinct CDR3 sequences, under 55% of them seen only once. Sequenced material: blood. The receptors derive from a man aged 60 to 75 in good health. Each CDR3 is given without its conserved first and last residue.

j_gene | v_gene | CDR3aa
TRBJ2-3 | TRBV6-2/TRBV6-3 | ASSSQQGAHLTDTQY
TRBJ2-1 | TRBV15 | ATSRDRGGPLEF
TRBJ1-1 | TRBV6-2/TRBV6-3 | ASSYVGVTTEAF
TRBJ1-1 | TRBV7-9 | ASSLAGARTEAF
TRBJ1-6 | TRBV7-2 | ASTLQSSYNSPLH
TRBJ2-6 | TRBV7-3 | ASSFTSAGSGANVLT
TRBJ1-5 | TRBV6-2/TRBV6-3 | ASRTGWTVNQPQH
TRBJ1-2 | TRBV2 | ASRDGQGPYYGYT
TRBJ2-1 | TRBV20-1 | SARVTSGGLSSYNEQF
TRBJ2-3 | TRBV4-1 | ASSQDRVTDTQY
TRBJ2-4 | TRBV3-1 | ASSAGPKNIQY
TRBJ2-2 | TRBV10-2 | ASSDRRGGSGELF
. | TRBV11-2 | ASSFSASSYNEQY
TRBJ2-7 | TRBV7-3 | ASSWSGGPVWEQY
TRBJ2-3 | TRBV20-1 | SAASGGATDTQY
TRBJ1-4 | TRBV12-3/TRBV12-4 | ASSWVTGSNEKLF
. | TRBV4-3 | ASSQDHSQPQF
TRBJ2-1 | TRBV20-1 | SADRGGYNEQF
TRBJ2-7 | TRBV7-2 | ASSLAAGDIYEQY
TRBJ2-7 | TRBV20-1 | SAHTGLDVYEQY
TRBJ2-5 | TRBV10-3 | AISGGHTLTQETQY
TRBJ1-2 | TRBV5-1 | ATRTGGNYGYT
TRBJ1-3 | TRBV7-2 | AGRDNSGNTIY
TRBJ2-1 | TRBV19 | ASSIKMGGVEQF